Below are 20 T cell receptor beta chains sequenced from a single sample in a study of OX40 agonist ivuxolimab in advanced cancers. Produced via immunoSEQ multiplex PCR; TCRdb's table is partial and in-frame only. The data show roughly 120,000 clones, roughly 89% seen once. This specimen consisted of CD4+ or CD8+ T cells sorted from blood, obtained in a trial of the OX40 agonist ivuxolimab. These receptors all come from an adult with an advanced solid tumor such as melanoma, head and neck, liver or kidney cancer.

Points on this clone: Sequence at one end of the junction differs from germline and may be a read error. Within the sample, other DNA sequences also encode this same CDR3. This sequence joins TRBV7-9 and TRBJ1-6; 10 bases map to TRBD1. This CDR3 has 14 amino acids. The germline CDR1 and CDR2 sequences are SEHNR and FQNEAQ (reference sequence). The CDR3 DNA sequence: TGCGCCAGCAGCTCGGGACAGGGGAATTCACCCCTCCACTTT. Its translation is CASSSGQGNSPLHF. Full variable domain (outside the CDR3, taken from reference TRBV7-9 and TRBJ1-6): DTGVSQNPRHKITKRGQNVTFRCDPISEHNRLYWYRQTLGQGPEFLTYFQNEAQLEKSRLLSDRFSAERPKGSFSTLEIQRTEQGDSAMYLCASSSGQGNSPLHFGNGTRLTVT.

The chain carries TRBV4-1 and TRBJ1-2; TRBD1 is a possible D gene (6 bases). The germline V gene encodes CDR1 MGHRA and CDR2 YSYEKL. The CDR3 sequence is 15 residues long. The germline V and J ends were trimmed by 0 bases and 10 bases, with 18 bases remaining between them. The CDR3 loop reads CASSQDWGGGKLYTF. The CDR3 region has the DNA TGCGCCAGCAGCCAAGATTGGGGGGGCGGGAAGCTCTACACCTTC.

This clone has a single count. CDR3 nucleotide sequence: TGTGCCAGCAGCTTTATTAGCGGGGGGTCAGATACGCAGTATTTT. Translating it yields CASSFISGGSDTQYF. The J gene is TRBJ2-3, the V gene TRBV7-3, with 10 bases fitting TRBD2. CDR3 length: 15 amino acids. From germline, CDR1 is SGHTA and CDR2 FQGTGA. Trimming at V came to 3 bases and at J to 4 bases, leaving 4 bases not matched to a gene.

The chain uses TRBV7-9 and TRBJ2-3; the D gene is possibly TRBD2 (6 bases). The V end lost 5 bases, the J end lost 5 bases, and 17 bases lay between the germline ends. The CDR3 sequence is 15 residues long. Germline CDR1 SEHNR, CDR2 FQNEAQ (reference sequence). This CDR3 is CASSRSGSLGDTQYF. The CDR3 DNA reads as TGTGCCAGCAGCAGATCCGGGAGTCTGGGAGATACGCAGTATTTT.

The chain combines TRBV5-1 with TRBJ2-3; D uncertain. V was trimmed by 0 bases and J by 0 bases, leaving 2 bases between them. The germline V gene has CDR1 SGHRS and CDR2 YFSETQ. This CDR3 has 13 residues. CDR3 residues: CASSLGSTDTQYF. The CDR3 nucleotides read TGCGCCAGCAGCTTGGGAAGCACAGATACGCAGTATTTT.

This rearrangement joins TRBV30 to TRBJ1-6, with D unresolved. Germline CDR1 is GTSNPN and CDR2 is SVGIG (reference sequence). V lost 2 bases and J lost 7, with 18 bases in between. This CDR3 comprises 16 residues. CDR3 sequence (DNA): TGTGCCTGGAGTCAACGGTGGTCGGTAGGAAATTCACCCCTCCACTTT. Residues: CAWSQRWSVGNSPLHF.

This CDR3 reads CASSQDKGVYGYTF. The DNA of the CDR3 is TGTGCCAGCAGCCAAGATAAGGGGGTTTATGGCTACACCTTC. The chain is built from TRBV4-2 and TRBJ1-2; weak D call: TRBD1 (6 bases). The CDR3 has 14 residues. Germline V lookup: CDR1 LGHNA, CDR2 YNFKEQ. The germline V and J ends were trimmed by 0 bases and 5 bases, with 10 bases remaining between them.

This clone was observed a few times. The chain employs TRBV4-1 and TRBJ1-2; 7 bases line up with TRBD1. Germline trimming cut 4 bases from V and 4 bases from J; bases unmatched to any gene: 6. CDR1 MGHRA and CDR2 YSYEKL come from the germline V gene. The CDR3 covers 14 residues. CDR3 DNA sequence: TGCGCCAGCAGCCCGGGACAGAGACTCTATGGCTACACCTTC. The encoded protein is CASSPGQRLYGYTF.

The gene calls are TRBV6-6 and TRBJ2-2, with 7 bases fitting TRBD1. Germline V gives CDR1 MNHNY, CDR2 SVGAGI (reference sequence). V was pared by 5 bases and J by 4 bases, with 7 bases of the junction left unmatched. This CDR3 has 15 residues. Written as DNA, the CDR3 is TGTGCCAGCAGTCTACGACAGGGAAGCACCGGGGAGCTGTTTTTT. This gives the protein CASSLRQGSTGELFF.

The rearrangement joins TRBV18 to TRBJ2-7, with D maybe TRBD1 (6 bases). Trimming shortened V by 3 bases and J by 6 bases, and 9 bases separated the two germline ends. There are 12 residues in the CDR3. The germline CDR1 and CDR2 sequences are KGHSH and LQKENI. Here the CDR3 DNA reads TGTGCCAGCTCACCGGACAGACGCGAGCAGTACTTC. It encodes CASSPDRREQYF.

The rearrangement joins TRBV7-6 to TRBJ2-3; 12 nucleotides align to TRBD2. The germline V gene has CDR1 SGHVS and CDR2 FNYEAQ. The CDR3 contains 16 residues. V dropped 4 bases and J dropped 2; count of bases not matched to a gene: 4. CDR3 sequence: CASSSGLAGITDTQYF. CDR3 DNA: TGTGCCAGCAGCTCCGGACTAGCGGGGATCACAGATACGCAGTATTTT.

The chain uses TRBV7-8 and TRBJ1-2; weak D call: TRBD1 (6 bases). The CDR3 totals 15 residues. Germline V gene data show CDR1 as SGHVS and CDR2 as FQNEAQ. Trimming stripped 3 bases from V and 8 bases from J, with 19 bases between. CDR3 DNA sequence: TGTGCCAGCAGCTTGGGGGGCAGGAGGGTGGACGGCTACACCTTC. Its translation: CASSLGGRRVDGYTF.

The CDR3 protein is CSVESRTAGDGYTF. The CDR3, as DNA: TGCAGCGTTGAATCCCGGACCGCCGGGGACGGCTACACCTTC. V gene TRBV29-1 combines with J gene TRBJ1-2; TRBD1 is a possible D gene (5 bases). The germline CDR1 and CDR2 sequences are SQVTM and ANQGSEA. The length of the CDR3 is 14 residues. Trimming cost V 2 bases and J 8 bases, with 18 bases left between them.

This rearrangement joins TRBV2 to TRBJ1-1, with TRBD1 matching over 9 bases. V dropped 7 bases and J dropped 6; count of bases not matched to a gene: 6. The germline V gene encodes CDR1 SNHLY and CDR2 FYNNEI. CDR3 size: 13 residues. CDR3 nucleotides: TGTGCCAGCAAGGGACAGGGCATCGCTGAAGCTTTCTTT. It encodes CASKGQGIAEAFF.

This chain connects TRBV6-6 to TRBJ2-1, with 8 bases identical to TRBD2. This CDR3 contains 15 residues. CDR1 MNHNY and CDR2 SVGAGI come from the germline V gene (reference sequence). Trimming cost V 6 bases and J 4 bases; bases outside gene matches: 8. CDR3 nucleotides: TGTGCCAGCAGGTCAAGGACTAGCAAGTACAATGAGCAGTTCTTC. As protein: CASRSRTSKYNEQFF.

The chain combines TRBV5-4 with TRBJ2-1; the match to TRBD2 covers 9 bases. The germline gives CDR1 SGHNT, CDR2 YYREEE (reference sequence). This CDR3 comprises 16 residues. The J segment lost 2 bases and the V segment lost 1 base, leaving 4 bases of the junction unmatched. CDR3 nucleotide sequence: TGTGCCAGCAGCTTGCCTAGCGGGAAAACCTACAATGAGCAGTTCTTC. Residues: CASSLPSGKTYNEQFF. The variable domain in full, with the rest retrieved from reference TRBV5-4 and TRBJ2-1, is ETGVTQSPTHLIKTRGQQVTLRCSSQSGHNTVSWYQQALGQGPQFIFQYYREEENGRGNFPPRFSGLQFPNYSSELNVNALELDDSALYLCASSLPSGKTYNEQFFGPGTRLTVL.

This clone has just a few counts. The rearrangement uses TRBV4-2 and TRBJ1-5; TRBD1 matches at 7 bases. This CDR3 region has 14 residues. Per the germline V gene, CDR1 is LGHNA and CDR2 is YNFKEQ. The V segment lost 3 bases and the J segment 6 bases; nucleotides outside the gene matches: 5. The CDR3, as DNA: TGTGCCAGCAGCCATGACAGGGTGGGTCAGCCCCAGCATTTT. It translates to CASSHDRVGQPQHF.

Note on this clone: Germline is not matched at one junction end, which may reflect a read error. This chain links TRBV7-7 with TRBJ2-5, with TRBD2 matching 9 bases. CDR3 length: 14 amino acids. Germline CDR1 is SSHAT and CDR2 is FNYEAQ (reference sequence). The CDR3 DNA follows: TGTGCTAGCAGTCTTAGCGGGGGATCGGAGACCCAGTACTTC. It codes for CASSLSGGSETQYF. Full variable domain (rest looked up from reference TRBV7-7 and TRBJ2-5): GAGVSQSPRYKVTKRGQDVTLRCDPISSHATLYWYQQALGQGPEFLTYFNYEAQPDKSGLPSDRFSAERPEGSISTLTIQRTEQRDSAMYRCASSLSGGSETQYFGPGTRLLVL.

CDR3 sequence reads: CASTSDRGLQPQHF. The CDR3 region has the DNA TGTGCCAGTACCTCGGACAGGGGGCTTCAGCCCCAGCATTTT. The chain uses TRBV19 and TRBJ1-5; 11 nucleotides align to TRBD1. Germline loops: CDR1 LNHDA, CDR2 SQIVND (reference sequence). The CDR3 is 14 residues long. V trimming: 7 bases; J trimming: 6 bases; junction bases outside the gene matches: 5.

J is TRBJ2-3 and V is TRBV18, with 7 bases matching TRBD2. The CDR3 loop spans 15 amino acids. Germline V gene sequence: CDR1 KGHSH, CDR2 LQKENI. V gave up 4 bases and J gave up 5 bases; unmatched junction bases: 9. The CDR3 region has the DNA TGTGCCAGCTCACTCTCGCTAGCGGCACAAGATACGCAGTATTTT. Translation gives CASSLSLAAQDTQYF.